This T cell receptor beta chain was sequenced during a study of CD4 T cell repertoires in COVID-19. Libraries were prepared by immunoSEQ multiplex PCR; TCRdb keeps only in-frame clonotypes and omits some of them. The table records 60,000 to 90,000 clones, 83% of them present only once. Per germline, CDR1 MGHDK and CDR2 SYGVNS. With 2 bases removed from V and 5 bases from J, the gap between germline ends came to 15 bases. The CDR3 loop spans 15 amino acids. V is TRBV25-1 and J is TRBJ1-1; D perhaps matches TRBD1 (5 bases). The sequencing here drew on CD4+ T cells from peripheral blood, taken after recovery from COVID-19. The sequence was collected from a human donor who had COVID-19. The CDR3 nucleotides read TGTGCCAGCAGTGAAACATTGGGGGTGGTGACTGAAGCTTTCTTT. Protein product: CASSETLGVVTEAFF.